This record looks at one T cell receptor beta chain sequence and its context. What it binds is unknown. This entry belongs to a study of metastatic and nonmetastatic thyroid tumors. Study results and limitations: As reported, TCR beta diversity in blood and tumor was significantly higher in malignant thyroid tumors than in benign nodules.

MiXCR reprocessed the PCR reads for TCRdb. Found here are tens of thousands of clones, over 20% of them singletons; the top ten hold under 9%. The entire patient cohort was treatment-naive prior to thyroid surgery. CDR1 and CDR2 from the germline V gene are MGHRA and YSYEKL. J gave up 7 bases and V 0 bases, and 5 bases lay outside the gene matches. This CDR3 comprises 14 residues. This clonotype originated in a female donor with papillary thyroid cancer or a benign thyroid nodule (not recorded which). Some clones in this sample may be carry-over from other donors' samples. Sample: blood. The chain couples TRBV4-1 to TRBJ1-1; 7 nucleotides match TRBD1. The CDR3 nucleotides are TGCGCCAGCAGCCAAGAAGGACAGGTTCGTGAAGCTTTCTTT. It specifies CASSQEGQVREAFF.